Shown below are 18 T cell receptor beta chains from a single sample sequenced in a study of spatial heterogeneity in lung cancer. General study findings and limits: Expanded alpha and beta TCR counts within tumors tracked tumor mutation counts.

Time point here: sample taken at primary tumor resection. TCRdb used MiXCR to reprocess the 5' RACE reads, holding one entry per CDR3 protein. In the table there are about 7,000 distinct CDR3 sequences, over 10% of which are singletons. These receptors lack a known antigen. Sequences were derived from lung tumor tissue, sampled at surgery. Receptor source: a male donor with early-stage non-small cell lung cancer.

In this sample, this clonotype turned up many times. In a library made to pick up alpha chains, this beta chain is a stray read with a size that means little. The CDR3 sequence is CASSPQYQETQYF. CDR3 sequence (DNA): TGTGCCAGCAGTCCTCAGTACCAAGAGACCCAGTACTTC. The rearrangement uses TRBV27 and TRBJ2-5, with D unclear. Trimming removed 5 bases at V and 0 bases at J, with 7 bases between. This CDR3 is 13 amino acids long. CDR1 MNHEY and CDR2 SMNVEV come from the germline V gene (reference sequence).

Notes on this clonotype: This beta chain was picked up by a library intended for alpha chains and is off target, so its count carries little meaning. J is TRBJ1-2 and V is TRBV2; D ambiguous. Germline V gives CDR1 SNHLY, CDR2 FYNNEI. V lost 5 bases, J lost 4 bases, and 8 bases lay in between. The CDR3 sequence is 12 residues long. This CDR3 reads CASSTQSYGYTF. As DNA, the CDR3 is TGTGCCAGCAGTACCCAGAGCTATGGCTACACCTTC.

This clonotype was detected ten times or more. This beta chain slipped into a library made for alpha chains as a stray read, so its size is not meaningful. Written as DNA, the CDR3 is TGTGCCAGTAGTCCTCCCATGGGGGCTGGCTATGGCTACACCTTC. Translation gives CASSPPMGAGYGYTF. The chain carries TRBV19 and TRBJ1-2; possibly TRBD1 for D (6 bases). With 5 bases removed from V and 4 bases from J, the gap between germline ends came to 17 bases. Per germline, CDR1 LNHDA and CDR2 SQIVND (reference sequence). This CDR3 comprises 15 residues.

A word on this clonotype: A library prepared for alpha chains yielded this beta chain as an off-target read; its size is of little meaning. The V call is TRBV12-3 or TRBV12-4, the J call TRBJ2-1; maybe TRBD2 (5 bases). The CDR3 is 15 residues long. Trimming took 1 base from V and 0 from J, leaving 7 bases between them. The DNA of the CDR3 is TGTGCCAGCAGTTTAGAGCGGAACTCCTACAATGAGCAGTTCTTC. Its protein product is CASSLERNSYNEQFF.

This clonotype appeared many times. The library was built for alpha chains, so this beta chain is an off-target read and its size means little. The CDR3 loop reads CAIRKDRDVLSPLHF. CDR3 nucleotide sequence: TGTGCCATCAGGAAAGACAGAGATGTTCTTTCACCCCTCCACTTT. This chain joins TRBV10-3 and TRBJ1-6, with TRBD1 as a possible D gene (5 bases). Trimming shortened V by 6 bases and J by 9 bases, and 18 bases separated the two germline ends. The length of the CDR3 is 15 residues. The germline V gene has CDR1 ENHRY and CDR2 SYGVKD.

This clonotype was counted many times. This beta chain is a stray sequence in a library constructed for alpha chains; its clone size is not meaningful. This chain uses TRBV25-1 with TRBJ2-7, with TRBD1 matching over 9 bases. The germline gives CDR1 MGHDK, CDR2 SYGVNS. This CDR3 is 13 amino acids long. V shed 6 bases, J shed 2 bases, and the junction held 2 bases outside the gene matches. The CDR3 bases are TGTGCCAGCAGGACAGGGGGGGCCTACGAGCAGTACTTC. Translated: CASRTGGAYEQYF.

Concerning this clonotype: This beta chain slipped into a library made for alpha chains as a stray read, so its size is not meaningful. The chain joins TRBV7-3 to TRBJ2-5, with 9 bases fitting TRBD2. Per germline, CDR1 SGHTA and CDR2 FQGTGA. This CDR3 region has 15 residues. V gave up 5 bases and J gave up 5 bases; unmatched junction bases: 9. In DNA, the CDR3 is TGTGCCAGCAGCCCTCAAGCGGGGGGCCTGGAGACCCAGTACTTC. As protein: CASSPQAGGLETQYF. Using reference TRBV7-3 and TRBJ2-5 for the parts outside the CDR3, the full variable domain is GAGVSQTPSNKVTEKGKYVELRCDPISGHTALYWYRQSLGQGPEFLIYFQGTGAADDSGLPNDRFFAVRPEGSVSTLKIQRTERGDSAVYLCASSPQAGGLETQYFGPGTRLLVL.

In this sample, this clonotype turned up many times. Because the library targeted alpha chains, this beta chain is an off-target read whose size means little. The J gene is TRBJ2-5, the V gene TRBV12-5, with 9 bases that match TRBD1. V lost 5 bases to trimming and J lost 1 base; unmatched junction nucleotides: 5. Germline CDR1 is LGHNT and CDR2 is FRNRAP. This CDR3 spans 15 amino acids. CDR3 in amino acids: CASGLGQGAQETQYF. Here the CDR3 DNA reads TGTGCTAGTGGTCTGGGACAGGGCGCCCAAGAGACCCAGTACTTC. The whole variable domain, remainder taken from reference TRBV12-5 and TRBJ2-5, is DARVTQTPRHKVTEMGQEVTMRCQPILGHNTVFWYRQTMMQGLELLAYFRNRAPLDDSGMPKDRFSAEMPDATLATLKIQPSEPRDSAVYFCASGLGQGAQETQYFGPGTRLLVL.

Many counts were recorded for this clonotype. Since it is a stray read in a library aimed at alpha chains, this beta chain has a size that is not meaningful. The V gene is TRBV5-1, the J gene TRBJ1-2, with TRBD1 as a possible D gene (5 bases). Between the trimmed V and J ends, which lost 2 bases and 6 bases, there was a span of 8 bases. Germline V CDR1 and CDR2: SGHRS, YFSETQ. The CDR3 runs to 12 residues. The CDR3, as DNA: TGCGCCAGCAGCTTATGGGGGGATGGCTACACCTTC. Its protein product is CASSLWGDGYTF. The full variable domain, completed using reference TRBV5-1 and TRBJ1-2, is KAGVTQTPRYLIKTRGQQVTLSCSPISGHRSVSWYQQTPGQGLQFLFEYFSETQRNKGNFPGRFSGRQFSNSRSEMNVSTLELGDSALYLCASSLWGDGYTFGSGTRLTVV.

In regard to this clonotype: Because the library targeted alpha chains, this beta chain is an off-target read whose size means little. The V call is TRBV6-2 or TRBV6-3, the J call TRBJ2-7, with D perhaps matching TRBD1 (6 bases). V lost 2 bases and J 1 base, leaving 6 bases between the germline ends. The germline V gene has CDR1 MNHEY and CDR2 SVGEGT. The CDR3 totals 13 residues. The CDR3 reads CASSYGQSYEQYF. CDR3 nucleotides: TGTGCCAGCAGTTACGGACAGTCCTACGAGCAGTACTTC.

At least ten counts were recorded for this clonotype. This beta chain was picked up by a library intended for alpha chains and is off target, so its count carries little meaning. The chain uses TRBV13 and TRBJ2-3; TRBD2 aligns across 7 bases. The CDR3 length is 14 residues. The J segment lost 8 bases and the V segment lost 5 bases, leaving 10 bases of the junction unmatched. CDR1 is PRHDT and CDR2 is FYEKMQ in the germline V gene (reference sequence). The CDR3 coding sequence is TGTGCCAGCAGCACGACTAGCCCGGAGGGTACGCAGTATTTT. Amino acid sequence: CASSTTSPEGTQYF.

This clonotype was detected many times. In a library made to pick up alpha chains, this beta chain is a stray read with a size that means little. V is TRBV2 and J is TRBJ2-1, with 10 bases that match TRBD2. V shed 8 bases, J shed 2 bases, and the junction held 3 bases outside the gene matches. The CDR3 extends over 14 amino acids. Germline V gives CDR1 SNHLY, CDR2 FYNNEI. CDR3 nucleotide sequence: TGTGCCAGCCTAGCGGGAGTAGCCTACAATGAGCAGTTCTTC. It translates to CASLAGVAYNEQFF.

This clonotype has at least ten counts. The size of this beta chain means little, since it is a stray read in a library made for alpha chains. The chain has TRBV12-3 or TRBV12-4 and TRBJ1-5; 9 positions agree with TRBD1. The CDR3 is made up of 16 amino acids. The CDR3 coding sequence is TGTTCAGCAGTTACTCCGGGGACAGGGTGGTATCAGCCCCAGCATTTT. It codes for CSAVTPGTGWYQPQHF.

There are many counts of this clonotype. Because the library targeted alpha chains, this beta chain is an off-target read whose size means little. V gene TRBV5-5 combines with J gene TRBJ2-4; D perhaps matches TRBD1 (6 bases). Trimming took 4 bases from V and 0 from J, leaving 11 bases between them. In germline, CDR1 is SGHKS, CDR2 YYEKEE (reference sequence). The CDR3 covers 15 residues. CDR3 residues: CASSGGHLAKNIQYF. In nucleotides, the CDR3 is TGTGCCAGCAGCGGGGGACATTTAGCCAAAAACATTCAGTACTTC.

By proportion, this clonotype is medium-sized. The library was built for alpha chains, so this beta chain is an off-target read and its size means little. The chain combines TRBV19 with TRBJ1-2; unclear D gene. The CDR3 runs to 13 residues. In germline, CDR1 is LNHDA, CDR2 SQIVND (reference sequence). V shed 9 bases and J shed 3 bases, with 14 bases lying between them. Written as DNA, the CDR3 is TGTGCCAGCACCCGGACCACCCACTATGGCTACACCTTC. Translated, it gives CASTRTTHYGYTF.

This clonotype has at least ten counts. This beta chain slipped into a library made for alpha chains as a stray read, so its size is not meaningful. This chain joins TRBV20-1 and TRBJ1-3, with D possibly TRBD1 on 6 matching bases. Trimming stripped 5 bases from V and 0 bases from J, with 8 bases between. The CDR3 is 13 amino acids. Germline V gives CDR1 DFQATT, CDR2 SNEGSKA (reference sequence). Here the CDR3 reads CSAGGYSGNTIYF. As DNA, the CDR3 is TGCAGTGCTGGGGGCTACTCTGGAAACACCATATATTTT.

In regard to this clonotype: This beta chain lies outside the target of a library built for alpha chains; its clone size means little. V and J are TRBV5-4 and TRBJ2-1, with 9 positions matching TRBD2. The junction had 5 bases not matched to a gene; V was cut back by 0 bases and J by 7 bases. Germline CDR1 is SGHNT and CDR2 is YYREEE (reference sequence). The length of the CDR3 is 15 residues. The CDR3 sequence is CASSLGLAGRNEQFF. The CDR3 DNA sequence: TGTGCCAGCAGCTTGGGGCTAGCGGGGCGGAATGAGCAGTTCTTC.

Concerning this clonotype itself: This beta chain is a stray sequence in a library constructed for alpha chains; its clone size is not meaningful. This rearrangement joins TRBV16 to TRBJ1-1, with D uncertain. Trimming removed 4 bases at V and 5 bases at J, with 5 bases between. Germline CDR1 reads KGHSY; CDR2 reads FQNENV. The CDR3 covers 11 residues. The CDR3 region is CASSLRTEAFF. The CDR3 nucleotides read TGTGCCAGCAGCCTAAGGACTGAAGCTTTCTTT.